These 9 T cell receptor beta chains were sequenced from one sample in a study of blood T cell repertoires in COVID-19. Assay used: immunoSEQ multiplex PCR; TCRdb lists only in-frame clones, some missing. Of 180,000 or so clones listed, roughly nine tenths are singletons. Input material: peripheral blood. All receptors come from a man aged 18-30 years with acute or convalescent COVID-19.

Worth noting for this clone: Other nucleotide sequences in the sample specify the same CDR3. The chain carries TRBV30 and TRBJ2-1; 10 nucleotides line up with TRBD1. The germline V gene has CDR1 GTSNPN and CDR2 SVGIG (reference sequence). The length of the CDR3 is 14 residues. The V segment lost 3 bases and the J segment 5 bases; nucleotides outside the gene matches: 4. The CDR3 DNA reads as TGTGCCTGGAGCGGTGGGACAGGGGACAATGAGCAGTTCTTC. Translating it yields CAWSGGTGDNEQFF.

Here the CDR3 DNA reads TGTGCCAGCAGCTTAACCCCGCTAGCGGGGGAGCAGTTCTTC. It is translated as CASSLTPLAGEQFF. This chain uses TRBV7-3 with TRBJ2-1; TRBD2 matches at 9 bases. The V gene end was trimmed by 0 bases and the J gene end by 10 bases; junction bases not matched to a gene: 4. The CDR3 sequence is 14 residues long. Germline V gene sequence: CDR1 SGHTA, CDR2 FQGTGA. Drawing the rest from reference TRBV7-3 and TRBJ2-1, the complete variable domain is GAGVSQTPSNKVTEKGKYVELRCDPISGHTALYWYRQSLGQGPEFLIYFQGTGAADDSGLPNDRFFAVRPEGSVSTLKIQRTERGDSAVYLCASSLTPLAGEQFFGPGTRLTVL.

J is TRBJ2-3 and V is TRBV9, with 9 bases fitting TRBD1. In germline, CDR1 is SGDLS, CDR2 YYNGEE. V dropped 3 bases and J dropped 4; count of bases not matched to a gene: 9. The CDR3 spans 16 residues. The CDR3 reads CASSAATGGLSDTQYF. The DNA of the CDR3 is TGTGCCAGCAGCGCGGCCACAGGGGGCTTATCAGATACGCAGTATTTT. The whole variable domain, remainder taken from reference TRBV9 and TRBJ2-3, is DSGVTQTPKHLITATGQRVTLRCSPRSGDLSVYWYQQSLDQGLQFLIQYYNGEERAKGNILERFSAQQFPDLHSELNLSSLELGDSALYFCASSAATGGLSDTQYFGPGTRLTVL.

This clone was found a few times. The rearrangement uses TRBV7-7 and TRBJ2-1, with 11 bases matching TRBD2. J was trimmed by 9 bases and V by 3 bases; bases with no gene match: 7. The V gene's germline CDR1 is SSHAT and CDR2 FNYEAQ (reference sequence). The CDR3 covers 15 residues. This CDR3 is CASSLSSGGASEQFF. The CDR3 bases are TGTGCCAGCAGCTTGAGTAGCGGGGGGGCAAGTGAGCAGTTCTTC.

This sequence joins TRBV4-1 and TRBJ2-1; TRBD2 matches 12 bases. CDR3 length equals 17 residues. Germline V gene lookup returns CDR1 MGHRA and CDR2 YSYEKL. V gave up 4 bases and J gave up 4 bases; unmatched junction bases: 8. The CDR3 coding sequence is TGCGCCAGCAGCCCGCGACTAGCGGGGGAAATTTACAATGAGCAGTTCTTC. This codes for CASSPRLAGEIYNEQFF.

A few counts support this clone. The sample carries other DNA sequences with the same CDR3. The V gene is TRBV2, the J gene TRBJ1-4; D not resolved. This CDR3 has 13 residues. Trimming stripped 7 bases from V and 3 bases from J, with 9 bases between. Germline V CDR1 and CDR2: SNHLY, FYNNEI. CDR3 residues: CASKGGSNEKLFF. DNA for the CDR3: TGTGCCAGCAAGGGAGGTTCTAATGAAAAACTGTTTTTT. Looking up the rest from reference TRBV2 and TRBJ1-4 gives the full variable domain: EPEVTQTPSHQVTQMGQEVILRCVPISNHLYFYWYRQILGQKVEFLVSFYNNEISEKSEIFDDQFSVERPDGSNFTLKIRSTKLEDSAMYFCASKGGSNEKLFFGSGTQLSVL.

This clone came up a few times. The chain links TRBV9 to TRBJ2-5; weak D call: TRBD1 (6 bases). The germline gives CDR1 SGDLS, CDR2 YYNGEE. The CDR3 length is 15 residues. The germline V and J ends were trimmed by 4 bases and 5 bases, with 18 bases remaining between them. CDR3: CASSPEQGRIETQYF. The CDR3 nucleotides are TGTGCCAGCAGCCCTGAGCAGGGGCGGATTGAGACCCAGTACTTC.

CDR3 coding DNA: TGTGCCAGCAGTGCCCTCAAGCGGGGGGGAAATGAGCAGTTCTTC. It encodes CASSALKRGGNEQFF. The chain carries TRBV2 and TRBJ2-1, with TRBD2 identical over 10 bases. Germline V gene data show CDR1 as SNHLY and CDR2 as FYNNEI. Germline trimming cut 4 bases from V and 7 bases from J; bases unmatched to any gene: 7. This CDR3 spans 15 amino acids.

The CDR3 here is CAWSPSRQGSNQPQHF. Written as DNA, the CDR3 is TGTGCCTGGAGTCCCTCCCGACAGGGGTCAAATCAGCCCCAGCATTTT. The gene calls are TRBV30 and TRBJ1-5; TRBD1 matches 8 bases. From germline, CDR1 is GTSNPN and CDR2 SVGIG (reference sequence). The V segment lost 2 bases and the J segment 4 bases; nucleotides outside the gene matches: 10. The CDR3 runs to 16 residues.